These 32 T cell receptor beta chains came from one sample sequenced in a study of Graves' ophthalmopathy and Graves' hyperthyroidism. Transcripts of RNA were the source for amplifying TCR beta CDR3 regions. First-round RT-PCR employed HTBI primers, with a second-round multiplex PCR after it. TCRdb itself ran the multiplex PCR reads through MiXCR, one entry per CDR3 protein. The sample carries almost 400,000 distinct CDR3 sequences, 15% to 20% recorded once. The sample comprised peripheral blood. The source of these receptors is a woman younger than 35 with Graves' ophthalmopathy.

In DNA form, the CDR3 reads TGTGCCAGCACCCTTCTGGGGCAGTCCTACGAGCAGTACTTC. Its protein is CASTLLGQSYEQYF. This chain uses TRBV28 with TRBJ2-7; D possibly corresponds to TRBD1 (5 bases). CDR1 and CDR2 from the germline V gene are MDHEN and SYDVKM. This CDR3 is built from 14 residues. V was clipped by 7 bases and J by 1 base, with 14 bases between them.

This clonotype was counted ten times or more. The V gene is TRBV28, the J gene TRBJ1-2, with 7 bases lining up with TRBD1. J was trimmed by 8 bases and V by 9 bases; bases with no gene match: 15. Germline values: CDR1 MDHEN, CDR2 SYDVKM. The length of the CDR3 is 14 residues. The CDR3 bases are TGTGCCAGTGGGGTCAGGGGGGGGTTCGGCGGCTACACCTTC. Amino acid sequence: CASGVRGGFGGYTF.

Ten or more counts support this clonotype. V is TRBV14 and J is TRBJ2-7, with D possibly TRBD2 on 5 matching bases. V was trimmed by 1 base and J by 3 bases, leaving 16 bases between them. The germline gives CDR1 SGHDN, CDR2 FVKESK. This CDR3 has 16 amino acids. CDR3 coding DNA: TGTGCCAGCAGCCAAGCGACGGAGGACCCCCGCTACGAGCAGTACTTC. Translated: CASSQATEDPRYEQYF.

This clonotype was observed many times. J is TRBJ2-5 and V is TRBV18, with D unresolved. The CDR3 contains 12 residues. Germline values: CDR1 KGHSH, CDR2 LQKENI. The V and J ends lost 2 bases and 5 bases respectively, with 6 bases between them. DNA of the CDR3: TGTGCCAGCTCACCAGGGAAGGAGACCCAGTACTTC. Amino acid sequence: CASSPGKETQYF.

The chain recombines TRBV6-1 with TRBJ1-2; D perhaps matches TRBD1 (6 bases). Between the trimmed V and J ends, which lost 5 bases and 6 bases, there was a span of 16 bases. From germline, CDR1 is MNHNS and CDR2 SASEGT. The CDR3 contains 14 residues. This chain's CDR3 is CASSTPGTGHGYTF. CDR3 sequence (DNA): TGTGCCAGCAGTACCCCTGGTACAGGGCATGGCTACACCTTC.

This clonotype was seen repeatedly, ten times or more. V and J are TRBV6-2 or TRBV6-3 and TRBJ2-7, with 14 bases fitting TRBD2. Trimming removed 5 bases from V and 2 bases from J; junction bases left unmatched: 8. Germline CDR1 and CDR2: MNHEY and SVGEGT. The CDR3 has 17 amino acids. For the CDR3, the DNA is TGTGCCAGCAGTCCCGGGACTAGCGGGAGTAGGGCCTACGAGCAGTACTTC. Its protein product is CASSPGTSGSRAYEQYF.

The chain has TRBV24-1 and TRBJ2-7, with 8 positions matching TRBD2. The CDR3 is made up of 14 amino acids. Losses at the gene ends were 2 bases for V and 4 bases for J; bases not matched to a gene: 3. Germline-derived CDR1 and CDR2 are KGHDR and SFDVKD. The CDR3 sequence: CATSDSAGGYEQYF. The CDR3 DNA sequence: TGTGCCACCAGTGATTCTGCGGGGGGATACGAGCAGTACTTC.

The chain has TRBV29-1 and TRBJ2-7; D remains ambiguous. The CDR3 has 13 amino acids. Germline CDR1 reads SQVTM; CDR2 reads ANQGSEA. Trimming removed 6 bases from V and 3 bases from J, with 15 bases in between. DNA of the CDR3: TGCAGCGTAGCCGGAAGGCGAAACTACGAGCAGTACTTC. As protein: CSVAGRRNYEQYF.

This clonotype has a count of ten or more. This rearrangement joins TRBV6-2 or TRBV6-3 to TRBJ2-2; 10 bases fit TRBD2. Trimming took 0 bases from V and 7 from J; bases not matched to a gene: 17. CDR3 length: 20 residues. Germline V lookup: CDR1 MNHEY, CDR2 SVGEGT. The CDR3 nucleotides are TGTGCCAGCAGTTACTCGGGGTGGGCTAGCGGGAGATACGAAAGCGGGGAGCTGTTTTTT. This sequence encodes CASSYSGWASGRYESGELFF.

CDR3 bases: TGTGCCAGCAGTTACTCGGCGGTTCAGGGGAACTACGAGCAGTACTTC. Translating it yields CASSYSAVQGNYEQYF. This rearrangement joins TRBV6-5 to TRBJ2-7; D may be TRBD1 (6 bases). Trimming removed 0 bases at V and 3 bases at J, with 15 bases between. From germline, CDR1 is MNHEY and CDR2 SVGAGI. The CDR3 is 16 residues long.

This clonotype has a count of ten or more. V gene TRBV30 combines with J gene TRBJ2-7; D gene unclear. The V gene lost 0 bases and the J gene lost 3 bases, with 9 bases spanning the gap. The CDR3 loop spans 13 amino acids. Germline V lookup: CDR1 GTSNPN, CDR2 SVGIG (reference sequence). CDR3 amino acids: CAWSVHVNYEQYF. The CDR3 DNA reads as TGTGCCTGGAGTGTACACGTTAACTACGAGCAGTACTTC.

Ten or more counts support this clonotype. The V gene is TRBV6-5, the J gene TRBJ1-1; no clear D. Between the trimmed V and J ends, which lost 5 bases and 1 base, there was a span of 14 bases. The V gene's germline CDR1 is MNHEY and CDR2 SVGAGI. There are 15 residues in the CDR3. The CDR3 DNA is TGTGCCAGCAGTCGATACGAGCAACCGAACACTGAAGCTTTCTTT. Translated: CASSRYEQPNTEAFF.

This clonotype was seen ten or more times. CDR3 sequence reads: CASSFQIGTQYF. The DNA of the CDR3 is TGTGCCAGCAGTTTTCAGATCGGTACGCAGTATTTT. The rearrangement joins TRBV28 to TRBJ2-3; the D is unclear. Trimming removed 3 bases at V and 8 bases at J, with 9 bases between. CDR3 size: 12 residues. In germline, CDR1 is MDHEN, CDR2 SYDVKM.

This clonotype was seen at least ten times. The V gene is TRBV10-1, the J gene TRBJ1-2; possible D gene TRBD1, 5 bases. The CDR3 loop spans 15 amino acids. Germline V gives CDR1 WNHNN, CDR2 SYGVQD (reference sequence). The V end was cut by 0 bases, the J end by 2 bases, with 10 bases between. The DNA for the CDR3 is TGCGCCAGCAGTGAGTCGGGGCGGACGAACTATGGCTACACCTTC. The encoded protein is CASSESGRTNYGYTF.

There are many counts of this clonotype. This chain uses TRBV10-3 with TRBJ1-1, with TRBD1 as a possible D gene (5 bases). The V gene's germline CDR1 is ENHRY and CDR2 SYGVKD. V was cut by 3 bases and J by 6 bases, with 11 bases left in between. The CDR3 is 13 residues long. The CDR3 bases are TGTGCCATCAGTGACTACGGGGGGTCTGAAGCTTTCTTT. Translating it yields CAISDYGGSEAFF.

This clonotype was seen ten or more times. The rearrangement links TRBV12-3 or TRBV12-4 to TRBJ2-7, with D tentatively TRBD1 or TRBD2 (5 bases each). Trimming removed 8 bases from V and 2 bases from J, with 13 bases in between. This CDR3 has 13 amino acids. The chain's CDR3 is CASAWTGPYEQYF. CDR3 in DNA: TGTGCCAGCGCTTGGACGGGACCCTACGAGCAGTACTTC.

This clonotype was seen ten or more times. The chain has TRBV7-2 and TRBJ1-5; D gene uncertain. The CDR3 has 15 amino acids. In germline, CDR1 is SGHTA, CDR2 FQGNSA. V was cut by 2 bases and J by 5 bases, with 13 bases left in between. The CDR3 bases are TGTGCCAGCAGCTTATGGGGAGCGGATGATCAGCCCCAGCATTTT. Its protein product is CASSLWGADDQPQHF.

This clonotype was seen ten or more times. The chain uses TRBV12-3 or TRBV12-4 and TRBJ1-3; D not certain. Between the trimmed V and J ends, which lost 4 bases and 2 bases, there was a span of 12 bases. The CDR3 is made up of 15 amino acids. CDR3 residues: CASSSLGQTGNTIYF. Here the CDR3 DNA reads TGTGCCAGCAGTTCCCTAGGGCAAACTGGAAACACCATATATTTT.

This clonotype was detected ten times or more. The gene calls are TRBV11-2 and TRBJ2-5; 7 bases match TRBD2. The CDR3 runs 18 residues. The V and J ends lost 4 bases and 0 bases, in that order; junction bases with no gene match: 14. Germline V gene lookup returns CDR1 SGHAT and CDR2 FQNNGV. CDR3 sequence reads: CASSSTGWRGKYQETQYF. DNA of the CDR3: TGTGCCAGCAGCTCAACAGGATGGCGGGGGAAGTACCAAGAGACCCAGTACTTC.

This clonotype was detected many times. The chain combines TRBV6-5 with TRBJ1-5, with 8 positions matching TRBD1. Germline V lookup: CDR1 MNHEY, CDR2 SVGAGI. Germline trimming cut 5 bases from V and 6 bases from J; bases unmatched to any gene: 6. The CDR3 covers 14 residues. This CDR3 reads CASSPRGPTQPQHF. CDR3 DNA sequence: TGTGCCAGCAGTCCCAGGGGGCCAACTCAGCCCCAGCATTTT.

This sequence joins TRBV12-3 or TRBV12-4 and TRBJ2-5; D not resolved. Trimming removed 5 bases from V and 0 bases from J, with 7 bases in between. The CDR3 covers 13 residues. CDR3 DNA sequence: TGTGCCAGCAGTCCCGACGACCAAGAGACCCAGTACTTC. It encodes CASSPDDQETQYF.

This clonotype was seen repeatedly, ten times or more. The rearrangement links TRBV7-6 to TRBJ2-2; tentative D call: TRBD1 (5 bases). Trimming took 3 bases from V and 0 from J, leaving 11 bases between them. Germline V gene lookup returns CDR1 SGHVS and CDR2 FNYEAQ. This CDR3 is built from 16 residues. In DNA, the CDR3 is TGTGCCAGCAGCTTTGTGGACACCACGAACACCGGGGAGCTGTTTTTT. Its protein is CASSFVDTTNTGELFF.

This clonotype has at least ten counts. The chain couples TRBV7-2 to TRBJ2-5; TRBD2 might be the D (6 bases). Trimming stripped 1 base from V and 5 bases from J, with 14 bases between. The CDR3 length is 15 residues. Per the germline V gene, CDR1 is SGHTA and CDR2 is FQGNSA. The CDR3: CASSLGPGGKETQYF. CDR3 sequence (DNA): TGTGCCAGCAGCTTAGGCCCCGGGGGTAAGGAGACCCAGTACTTC.

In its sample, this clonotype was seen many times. The CDR3 sequence: CASSYEMYEAFF. In nucleotides, the CDR3 is TGTGCCAGCAGTTACGAAATGTATGAAGCTTTCTTT. The chain joins TRBV6-2 or TRBV6-3 to TRBJ1-1; D ambiguous. V lost 2 bases to trimming and J lost 7 bases, with 8 bases between them. This CDR3 spans 12 amino acids. Germline CDR1 reads MNHEY; CDR2 reads SVGEGT.

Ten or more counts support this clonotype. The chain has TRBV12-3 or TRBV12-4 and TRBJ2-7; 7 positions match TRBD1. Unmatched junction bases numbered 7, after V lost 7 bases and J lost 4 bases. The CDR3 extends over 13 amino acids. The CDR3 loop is CASTPRDSYEQYF. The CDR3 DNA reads TGTGCCAGCACCCCCCGGGACAGTTACGAGCAGTACTTC.

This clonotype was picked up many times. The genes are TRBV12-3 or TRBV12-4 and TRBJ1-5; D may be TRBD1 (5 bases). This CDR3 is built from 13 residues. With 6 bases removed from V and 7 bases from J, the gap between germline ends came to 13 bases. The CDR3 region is CASSQGVKQPQHF. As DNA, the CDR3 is TGTGCCAGCAGCCAAGGGGTGAAGCAGCCCCAGCATTTT.

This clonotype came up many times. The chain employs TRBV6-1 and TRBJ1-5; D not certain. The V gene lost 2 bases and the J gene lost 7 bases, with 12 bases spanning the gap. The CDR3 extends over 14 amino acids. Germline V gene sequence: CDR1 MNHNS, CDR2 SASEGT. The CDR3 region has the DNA TGTGCCAGCAGTGAATTTATTGGAAAACAGCCCCAGCATTTT. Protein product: CASSEFIGKQPQHF.

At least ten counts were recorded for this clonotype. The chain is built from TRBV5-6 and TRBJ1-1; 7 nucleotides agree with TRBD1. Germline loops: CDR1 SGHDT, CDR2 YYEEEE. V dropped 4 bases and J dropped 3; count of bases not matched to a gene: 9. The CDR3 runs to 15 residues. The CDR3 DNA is TGTGCCAGCAGCGCTCCGACAGGGCCGGACACTGAAGCTTTCTTT. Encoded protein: CASSAPTGPDTEAFF.

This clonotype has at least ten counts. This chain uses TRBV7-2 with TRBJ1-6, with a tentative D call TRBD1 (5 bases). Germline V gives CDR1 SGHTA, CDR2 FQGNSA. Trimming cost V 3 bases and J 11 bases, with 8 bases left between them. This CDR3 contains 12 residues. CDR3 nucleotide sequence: TGTGCCAGCAGCTTTCGGGGCACACCCCTCCACTTT. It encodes CASSFRGTPLHF.

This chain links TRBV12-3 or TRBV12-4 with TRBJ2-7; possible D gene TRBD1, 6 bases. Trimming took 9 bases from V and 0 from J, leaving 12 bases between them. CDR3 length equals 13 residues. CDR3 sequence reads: CASGGGSSYEQYF. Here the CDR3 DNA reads TGTGCCAGTGGGGGCGGCAGCTCCTACGAGCAGTACTTC.

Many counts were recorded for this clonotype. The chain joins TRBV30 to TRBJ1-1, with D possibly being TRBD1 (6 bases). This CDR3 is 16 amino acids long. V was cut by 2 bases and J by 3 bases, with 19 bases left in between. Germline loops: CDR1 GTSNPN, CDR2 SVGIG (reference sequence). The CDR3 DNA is TGTGCCTGGAGTAACGGGGGCGCTTCGGCGGACACTGAAGCTTTCTTT. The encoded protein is CAWSNGGASADTEAFF.

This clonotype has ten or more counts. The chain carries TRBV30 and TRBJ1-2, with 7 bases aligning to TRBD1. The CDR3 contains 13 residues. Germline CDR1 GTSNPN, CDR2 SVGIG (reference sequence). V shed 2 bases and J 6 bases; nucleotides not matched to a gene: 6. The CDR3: CAWSIRTGNGYTF. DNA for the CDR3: TGTGCCTGGAGTATTCGGACAGGCAATGGCTACACCTTC.